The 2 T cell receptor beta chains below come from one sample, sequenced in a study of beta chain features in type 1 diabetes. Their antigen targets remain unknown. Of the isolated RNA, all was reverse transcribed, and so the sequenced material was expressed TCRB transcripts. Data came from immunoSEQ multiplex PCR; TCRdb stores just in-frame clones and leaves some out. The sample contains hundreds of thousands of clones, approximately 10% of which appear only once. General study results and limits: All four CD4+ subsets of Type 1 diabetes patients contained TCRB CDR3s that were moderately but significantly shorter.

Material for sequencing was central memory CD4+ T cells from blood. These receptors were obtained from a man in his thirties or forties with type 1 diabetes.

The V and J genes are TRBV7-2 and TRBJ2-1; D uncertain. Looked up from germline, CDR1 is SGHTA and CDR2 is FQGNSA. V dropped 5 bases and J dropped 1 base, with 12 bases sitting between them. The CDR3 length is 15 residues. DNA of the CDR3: TGTGCCAGCAGCCCCCACACCTATTCCTACAATGAGCAGTTCTTC. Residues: CASSPHTYSYNEQFF.

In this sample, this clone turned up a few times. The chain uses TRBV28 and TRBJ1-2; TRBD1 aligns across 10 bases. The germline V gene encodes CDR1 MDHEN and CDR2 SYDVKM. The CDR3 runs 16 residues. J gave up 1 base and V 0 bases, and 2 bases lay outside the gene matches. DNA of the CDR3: TGTGCCAGCAGTTTATGGACAGGGGGCGATAACTATGGCTACACCTTC. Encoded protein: CASSLWTGGDNYGYTF.